This T cell receptor (beta chain) was profiled in a study of cytomegalovirus exposure and HLA in healthy donors. Study summary: Ancestry clustering placed around 80% of about 400 genotyped donors in the Caucasian-associated cluster.

The V gene end was trimmed by 3 bases and the J gene end by 6 bases; junction bases not matched to a gene: 7. The length of the CDR3 is 13 residues. The germline V gene has CDR1 SQVTM and CDR2 ANQGSEA. PCR was performed using 60 Vbeta and 13 Jbeta primers. In the original processing: An analysis performed later counted 75 million to 80 million unique TCR beta chains (roughly 10 million of them shared). This table comes from immunoSEQ multiplex PCR, and its TCRdb copy is limited to in-frame clones, with some not included. The V and J calls and the clone size are those of that table, but D and trimming were determined from the DNA. The profile shows more than 150,000 clones, around 80% of them singletons.

The clonotype originates from a girl aged 5-17 years in good health and CMV-seropositive. The V call is TRBV29-1, the J call TRBJ1-2; 7 nucleotides agree with TRBD1. The specimen sequenced was PBMCs. In DNA form, the CDR3 reads TGCAGCGTTGACGAGGGGGCGGCGGATGGCTACACCTTC. This translates into CSVDEGAADGYTF.